The TCR beta chain under discussion was sequenced for a study of OX40 agonist ivuxolimab in advanced cancers. Points from the study as a whole: Partly responding patients at 0.1-3.0 mg/kg showed some of the smallest clonal expansion.

As regards this clone: No antigen is known for it.

Assay used: immunoSEQ multiplex PCR; TCRdb lists only in-frame clones, some missing. The table includes 18,000 or so clones, approximately 83% detected once. CDR1 is MNHNY, CDR2 SVGAGI, per germline (reference sequence). CDR3 length: 14 amino acids. Trimming removed 4 bases from V and 3 bases from J, with 12 bases in between. This receptor was taken from an adult with an advanced solid tumor such as melanoma, head and neck, liver or kidney cancer. The specimen comprised CD4+ or CD8+ T cells sorted from blood, sampled in a trial of the OX40 agonist ivuxolimab. The chain carries TRBV6-6 and TRBJ1-2; weak D call: TRBD1 (6 bases). The CDR3 DNA reads as TGTGCCAGCAGTTCTACAGGGATGGACTATGGCTACACCTTC. Its protein is CASSSTGMDYGYTF.